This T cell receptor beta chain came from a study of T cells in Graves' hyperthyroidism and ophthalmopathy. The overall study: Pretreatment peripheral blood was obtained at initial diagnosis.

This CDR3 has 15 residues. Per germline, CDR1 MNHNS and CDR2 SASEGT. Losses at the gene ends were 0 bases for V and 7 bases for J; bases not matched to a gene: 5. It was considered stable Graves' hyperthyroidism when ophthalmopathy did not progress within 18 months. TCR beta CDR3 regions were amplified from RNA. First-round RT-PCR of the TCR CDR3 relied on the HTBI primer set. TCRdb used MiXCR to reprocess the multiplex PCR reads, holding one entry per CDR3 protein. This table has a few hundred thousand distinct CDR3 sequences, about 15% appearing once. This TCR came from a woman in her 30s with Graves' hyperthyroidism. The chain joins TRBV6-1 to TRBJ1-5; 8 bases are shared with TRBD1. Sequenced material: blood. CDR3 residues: CASSEARTGLQPQHF. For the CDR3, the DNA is TGTGCCAGCAGTGAAGCTCGGACAGGGCTCCAGCCCCAGCATTTT.